This entry lists 25 T cell receptor beta chains sequenced from one sample in a study of blood T cell repertoires in COVID-19. Clones were read by immunoSEQ multiplex PCR, and TCRdb kept only the in-frame ones, dropping some. This sample has more than 25,000 clones, with 65% to 70% found just once. Specimen: peripheral blood. These receptors originate from a human donor in a cohort sampled during active COVID-19.

This clone was seen more than once but under ten times. This CDR3 is CASIGGLAGILETQYF. The CDR3 nucleotides read TGCGCCAGTATAGGGGGACTAGCGGGTATTCTCGAGACCCAGTACTTC. The J gene is TRBJ2-5, the V gene TRBV10-1, with 12 bases that match TRBD2. CDR3 length: 16 amino acids. CDR1 is WNHNN and CDR2 is SYGVQD in the germline V gene (reference sequence). V gave up 9 bases and J gave up 5 bases; unmatched junction bases: 13.

The chain is built from TRBV7-8 and TRBJ2-7; 7 bases map to TRBD1. Germline V gene sequence: CDR1 SGHVS, CDR2 FQNEAQ. The V gene end was trimmed by 1 base and the J gene end by 0 bases; junction bases not matched to a gene: 3. This CDR3 region has 15 residues. In nucleotides, the CDR3 is TGTGCCAGCAGCTTAGAGACAGGGAGCTCCTACGAGCAGTACTTC. Translation gives CASSLETGSSYEQYF.

V is TRBV11-2 and J is TRBJ2-5; 15 bases fit TRBD2. This CDR3 has 17 amino acids. Germline lookup yields CDR1 SGHAT and CDR2 FQNNGV. Trimming at V came to 5 bases and at J to 2 bases, leaving 6 bases not matched to a gene. The chain's CDR3 is CASSLGLAGGLQETQYF. The DNA for the CDR3 is TGTGCCAGCAGCCTGGGACTAGCGGGGGGATTGCAAGAGACCCAGTACTTC. Full variable domain (remainder filled in from reference TRBV11-2 and TRBJ2-5): EAGVAQSPRYKIIEKRQSVAFWCNPISGHATLYWYQQILGQGPKLLIQFQNNGVVDDSQLPKDRFSAERLKGVDSTLKIQPAKLEDSAVYLCASSLGLAGGLQETQYFGPGTRLLVL.

The J gene is TRBJ2-1, the V gene TRBV5-4; no clear D. Trimming left V 0 bases short and J 5 bases short, with 6 bases between. CDR3 length: 13 amino acids. In germline, CDR1 is SGHNT, CDR2 YYREEE (reference sequence). This chain's CDR3 is CASSLAGNNEQFF. CDR3 DNA: TGTGCCAGCAGCTTGGCAGGAAACAATGAGCAGTTCTTC.

This chain joins TRBV27 and TRBJ1-2, with 7 bases matching TRBD1. The CDR3 covers 13 residues. CDR1 and CDR2 (germline): MNHEY, SMNVEV (reference sequence). V lost 5 bases and J lost 8; bases outside the gene matches: 8. The CDR3 DNA reads as TGTGCCAGCAGTATTTCCGGGACAGTGGGCTACACCTTC. Protein: CASSISGTVGYTF.

The V gene is TRBV10-1, the J gene TRBJ1-1; no definite D call. This CDR3 comprises 12 residues. The germline V gene encodes CDR1 WNHNN and CDR2 SYGVQD (reference sequence). V was clipped by 0 bases and J by 9 bases, with 8 bases between them. The DNA for the CDR3 is TGCGCCAGCAGTGAGTCGATCGGGAAAGCTTTCTTT. It codes for CASSESIGKAFF.

Only a few counts were recorded for this clone. V gene TRBV12-5 combines with J gene TRBJ2-3; 8 positions match TRBD2. Per germline, CDR1 LGHNT and CDR2 FRNRAP. V trimming: 5 bases; J trimming: 8 bases; junction bases outside the gene matches: 3. This CDR3 spans 12 amino acids. The CDR3 sequence: CASGTGLVTQYF. The CDR3 nucleotides read TGTGCTAGTGGTACGGGACTAGTTACGCAGTATTTT.

The J gene is TRBJ1-1, the V gene TRBV2; TRBD1 agrees at 7 bases. After removal of 8 bases from V and 4 bases from J, the junction contained 13 bases not matched to a gene. The CDR3 length is 15 residues. CDR1 and CDR2 (germline): SNHLY, FYNNEI. CDR3 sequence reads: CASLKLRQGGTEAFF. The CDR3, as DNA: TGTGCCAGCCTAAAGCTGAGACAGGGTGGCACTGAAGCTTTCTTT.

V usage is TRBV3-1 (or the pseudogene TRBV3-2) and J usage is TRBJ2-2; 13 positions match TRBD2. The CDR3 is made up of 19 amino acids. Germline loops: CDR1 LGHDT, CDR2 YNNKEL (reference sequence). V gave up 5 bases and J gave up 3 bases; unmatched junction bases: 12. The CDR3 DNA sequence: TGTGCCAGCAGCTCAGGACTAGCGGGAGAAAGGCGATACACCGGGGAGCTGTTTTTT. Protein sequence: CASSSGLAGERRYTGELFF.

The chain carries TRBV2 and TRBJ2-2; D is perhaps TRBD2 (6 bases). V gave up 5 bases and J gave up 2 bases, with 12 bases separating them. The CDR3 length is 15 residues. Germline CDR1 SNHLY, CDR2 FYNNEI. The CDR3 nucleotides read TGTGCCAGCAGTAAGGGACTCTTAAACACCGGGGAGCTGTTTTTT. Its translation is CASSKGLLNTGELFF.

The chain has TRBV5-1 and TRBJ2-5; D is uncertain. V lost 0 bases and J 2 bases, leaving 8 bases between the germline ends. The CDR3 extends over 14 amino acids. Germline CDR1 reads SGHRS; CDR2 reads YFSETQ. CDR3 nucleotide sequence: TGCGCCAGCAGCTTGGCCAAACTTCAAGAGACCCAGTACTTC. Protein: CASSLAKLQETQYF.

The sample holds a few counts of this clone. The V gene is TRBV7-2, the J gene TRBJ2-7, with TRBD2 identical over 14 bases. CDR3 length equals 14 residues. The trim removed 5 bases at V and 9 bases at J, leaving 6 bases unmatched. Germline V gene sequence: CDR1 SGHTA, CDR2 FQGNSA. The CDR3 reads CASSMGLAGVRQYF. CDR3 DNA sequence: TGTGCCAGCAGCATGGGACTAGCGGGAGTTCGGCAGTACTTC.

The chain joins TRBV14 to TRBJ2-7, with a weak D call TRBD2 (6 bases). Trimming left V 0 bases short and J 7 bases short, with 10 bases between. CDR3 length: 13 amino acids. CDR1 and CDR2 from the germline V gene are SGHDN and FVKESK. CDR3 residues: CASSQEAGREQYF. The CDR3 DNA reads TGTGCCAGCAGCCAAGAGGCGGGGAGGGAGCAGTACTTC.

By its share, this clone is medium-sized. The chain has TRBV5-6 and TRBJ2-1; D perhaps matches TRBD2 (5 bases). Germline lookup yields CDR1 SGHDT and CDR2 YYEEEE. V lost 0 bases and J 8 bases, leaving 6 bases between the germline ends. The CDR3 covers 12 residues. The chain's CDR3 is CASSLGRYEQFF. In DNA, the CDR3 is TGTGCCAGCAGCTTGGGGAGGTATGAGCAGTTCTTC.

The V and J genes are TRBV6-5 and TRBJ1-1; 8 positions match TRBD1. The CDR3 extends over 14 amino acids. Germline loops: CDR1 MNHEY, CDR2 SVGAGI. V lost 7 bases, J lost 1 base, and 5 bases stayed unmatched. DNA of the CDR3: TGTGCCAGCACCTACGGACAGGGGAACACTGAAGCTTTCTTT. Protein: CASTYGQGNTEAFF.

This chain uses TRBV11-2 with TRBJ2-5; D gene uncertain. V was shortened by 5 bases and J by 3 bases, with 13 bases between the two germline ends. The germline CDR1 and CDR2 sequences are SGHAT and FQNNGV. The CDR3 is 14 amino acids. The CDR3 nucleotides are TGTGCCAGCAGCCCGCGAGGCACCAAAGAGACCCAGTACTTC. This encodes CASSPRGTKETQYF. Complete variable domain (other parts from reference TRBV11-2 and TRBJ2-5): EAGVAQSPRYKIIEKRQSVAFWCNPISGHATLYWYQQILGQGPKLLIQFQNNGVVDDSQLPKDRFSAERLKGVDSTLKIQPAKLEDSAVYLCASSPRGTKETQYFGPGTRLLVL.

The chain carries TRBV9 and TRBJ1-2; the D is unclear. Germline assignment: CDR1 SGDLS and CDR2 YYNGEE. Trimming cost V 0 bases and J 5 bases, with 8 bases left between them. The CDR3 spans 13 residues. The CDR3 DNA sequence: TGTGCCAGCAGCGTAGACTCCTTTTATGGCTACACCTTC. Protein product: CASSVDSFYGYTF. The whole variable domain, remainder taken from reference TRBV9 and TRBJ1-2, is DSGVTQTPKHLITATGQRVTLRCSPRSGDLSVYWYQQSLDQGLQFLIQYYNGEERAKGNILERFSAQQFPDLHSELNLSSLELGDSALYFCASSVDSFYGYTFGSGTRLTVV.

This clone was observed a few times. The chain has TRBV4-1 and TRBJ1-5; TRBD1 agrees at 7 bases. V trimming: 3 bases; J trimming: 0 bases; junction bases outside the gene matches: 14. The CDR3 runs 19 residues. Germline CDR1 and CDR2: MGHRA and YSYEKL. CDR3 sequence: CASSHPPRGPVYSNQPQHF. The CDR3 coding sequence is TGCGCCAGCAGCCACCCCCCTAGGGGGCCAGTTTATAGCAATCAGCCCCAGCATTTT.

The chain uses TRBV11-3 and TRBJ1-6; D is ambiguous. Germline V gene data show CDR1 as SGHNT and CDR2 as YENEEA. V lost 1 base and J 8 bases, leaving 12 bases between the germline ends. This CDR3 has 15 amino acids. This chain's CDR3 is CASSLVPGNDSPLHF. The CDR3 coding sequence is TGTGCCAGCAGCTTAGTCCCCGGGAACGATTCACCCCTCCACTTT.

This chain links TRBV10-3 with TRBJ2-7; no clear D gene. This CDR3 is built from 15 residues. Germline CDR1 reads ENHRY; CDR2 reads SYGVKD. V lost 3 bases, J lost 2 bases, and 14 bases lay in between. CDR3 loop: CAISDPTRLPYEQYF. As DNA, the CDR3 is TGTGCCATCAGTGACCCGACGAGGCTACCCTACGAGCAGTACTTC.

This clone was seen a few times. This chain links TRBV27 with TRBJ2-1, with D possibly TRBD2 on 7 matching bases. With 6 bases removed from V and 0 bases from J, the gap between germline ends came to 15 bases. The CDR3 is made up of 16 amino acids. CDR1 and CDR2 from the germline V gene are MNHEY and SMNVEV (reference sequence). CDR3: CASRKGGGSSYNEQFF. CDR3 coding DNA: TGTGCCAGCAGGAAGGGGGGCGGGAGCTCCTACAATGAGCAGTTCTTC.

The chain is built from TRBV4-1 and TRBJ2-2; 10 bases line up with TRBD2. Losses at the gene ends were 4 bases for V and 2 bases for J; bases not matched to a gene: 7. The germline V gene has CDR1 MGHRA and CDR2 YSYEKL. CDR3 length: 17 residues. The CDR3 reads CASSLWTSGINTGELFF. For the CDR3, the DNA is TGCGCCAGCAGCCTCTGGACTAGCGGCATAAACACCGGGGAGCTGTTTTTT.

This clone was detected only a few times. The J gene is TRBJ1-4, the V gene TRBV15; maybe TRBD1 (5 bases). With 1 base removed from V and 7 bases from J, the gap between germline ends came to 10 bases. The CDR3 extends over 14 amino acids. From germline, CDR1 is LNHNV and CDR2 YYDKDF (reference sequence). CDR3 amino acids: CATSRGGEGEKLFF. CDR3 nucleotides: TGTGCCACCAGCAGAGGGGGGGAAGGTGAAAAACTGTTTTTT.

The chain is built from TRBV10-3 and TRBJ2-1, with 9 positions matching TRBD2. Trimming removed 5 bases from V and 6 bases from J; junction bases left unmatched: 11. This CDR3 region has 16 residues. CDR1 and CDR2 (germline): ENHRY, SYGVKD. The CDR3 DNA reads as TGTGCCATCAGTACCCATCCGGGACTAGCAAGCAATGAGCAGTTCTTC. Translated: CAISTHPGLASNEQFF.

The chain couples TRBV5-4 to TRBJ2-1, with 12 bases lining up with TRBD2. This CDR3 is 16 amino acids long. The trim removed 4 bases at V and 7 bases at J, leaving 9 bases unmatched. Germline CDR1 and CDR2: SGHNT and YYREEE (reference sequence). CDR3 in amino acids: CASSPATSGRGNEQFF. The CDR3 DNA is TGTGCCAGCAGCCCCGCGACTAGCGGGAGAGGGAATGAGCAGTTCTTC.